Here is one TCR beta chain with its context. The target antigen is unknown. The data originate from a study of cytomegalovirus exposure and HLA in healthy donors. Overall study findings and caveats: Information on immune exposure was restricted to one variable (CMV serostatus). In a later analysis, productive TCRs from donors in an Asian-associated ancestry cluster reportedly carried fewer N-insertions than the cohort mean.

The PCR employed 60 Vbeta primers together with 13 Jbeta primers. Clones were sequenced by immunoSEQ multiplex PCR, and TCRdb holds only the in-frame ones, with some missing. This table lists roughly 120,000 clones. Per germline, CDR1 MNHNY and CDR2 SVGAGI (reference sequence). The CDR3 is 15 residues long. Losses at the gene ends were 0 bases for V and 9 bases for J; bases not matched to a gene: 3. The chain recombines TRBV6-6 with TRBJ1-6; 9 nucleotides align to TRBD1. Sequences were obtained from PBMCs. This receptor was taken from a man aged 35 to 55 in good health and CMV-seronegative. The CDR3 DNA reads TGTGCCAGCAGTTACTCGGGACAGGGCGGTTCACCCCTCCACTTT. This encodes CASSYSGQGGSPLHF.